This TCR beta chain appears in the sequencing data of a study of T cell responses to AZD1222 COVID-19 vaccine. Study findings and constraints: Repertoires were obtained solely post-peak T cell response. Spike was spanned by vaccine-associated CD4 TCRs, with dominance at 160-218 and 743-854. Donor demographics were predominantly white British with a female majority; clonal diversity may be underestimated.

V was cut by 1 base and J by 0 bases, with 9 bases left in between. Germline values: CDR1 LGHNA, CDR2 YNFKEQ. The CDR3 loop spans 15 amino acids. About this clone: Its specificity is unknown.

Data came from immunoSEQ multiplex PCR; TCRdb stores just in-frame clones and leaves some out. The sample has 110,000 or so clones; roughly 92% are singletons. This TCR derives from an adult in good health. The sample here was peripheral blood, taken on day 0 of AZD1222 vaccination. The chain has TRBV4-2 and TRBJ1-1, with D perhaps TRBD1 (5 bases). CDR3 in amino acids: CASSQATGMNTEAFF. The CDR3 bases are TGTGCCAGCAGCCAAGCAACAGGAATGAACACTGAAGCTTTCTTT.